The subject of this entry is one T cell receptor (beta chain). These data are taken from a study of blood T cells in healthy people across ages. There are 13 residues in the CDR3. Germline V gene sequence: CDR1 MDHEN, CDR2 SYDVKM. V was clipped by 6 bases and J by 4 bases, with 12 bases between them. Through a sample-barcoded 5' primer and a J-beta primer mix, a second PCR was run for about 6 to 11 cycles. TCRdb re-called the 5' RACE reads with MiXCR, one entry per CDR3 protein. The data hold about 800,000 distinct CDR3 sequences, with around a quarter observed a single time. Separately, the same data were catalogued under a study of T cells of mothers and their children. As that report states: A primer called M1S, used in the second PCR, added sample barcodes and 2-4 random nucleotides.

Sequenced input: blood. The chain combines TRBV28 with TRBJ2-5; D unresolved. The TCR was taken from a boy aged 10-17 years in good health. The CDR3 DNA reads as TGTGCCAGCAGCCCCCGGAATGGAGAGACCCAGTACTTC. Translating it yields CASSPRNGETQYF.